This T cell receptor beta chain was obtained from a study of shared clonotypes between healthy human individuals. Generated by immunoSEQ multiplex PCR, the TCRdb table keeps only in-frame clones and is missing some. Of about 1,500,000 clones listed, about 96% were seen once; the top ten hold about 1%. General study findings and limits: Sequencing depth was a factor that was expected to affect clonotype sharing among donors.

There are 18 residues in the CDR3. Trimming removed 1 base from V and 1 base from J; junction bases left unmatched: 6. CDR1 is SGDLS, CDR2 YYNGEE, per germline. With regard to this clone: Its cognate antigen is unknown.

The chain uses TRBV9 and TRBJ2-1; TRBD2 agrees at 12 bases. The clonotype comes from a man aged 30-40 years in good health. The sequencing sample was made of naive CD4+ T cells sorted from blood. Subset indicated: CD45RA+ positively selected. The CDR3 spells CASSVRIGLAGSYNEQFF. CDR3 bases: TGTGCCAGCAGCGTAAGGATTGGACTAGCGGGATCCTACAATGAGCAGTTCTTC.